This T cell receptor (beta chain) emerged from a study of blood T cell repertoires in COVID-19. Study information: In each case, the material was cDNA or gDNA derived from T cells, B-cell-depleted T cells, or PBMCs.

In the authors' workflow: Reference gene primer amplification gave nucleated cell count estimates. TCRdb's copy holds only in-frame clones and misses some; the assay was immunoSEQ multiplex PCR. V, J and clone size are taken as reported in that table, and D and trimming were inferred from the DNA itself. The sample includes some 160,000 clones, approximately 85% of them seen just once. The CDR3 has 15 residues. CDR1 and CDR2 from the germline V gene are MDHEN and SYDVKM. The ends lost 2 bases at V and 2 bases at J; junction bases unmatched: 0. The receptor's source is a woman aged 80 or older with COVID-19, enrolled during active disease. This sequence joins TRBV28 and TRBJ2-1; 10 bases align to TRBD2. Input material: peripheral blood. CDR3: CASSLLAGAYNEQFF. The CDR3 nucleotides read TGTGCCAGCAGTTTACTAGCGGGAGCCTACAATGAGCAGTTCTTC.